These T cell receptor beta chains were read from a single sample in a study of blood T cell repertoires in COVID-19. The protocol was immunoSEQ multiplex PCR, while the TCRdb copy is restricted to in-frame clones and leaves out a portion. The sample carries about 78,000 clones, roughly 87% recorded once. Sequenced: peripheral blood. The source is a woman aged 45-65 years in a cohort sampled during active COVID-19. Both conserved end residues are part of each CDR3. D genes are given only for firm matches. Only part of the rows carry a size: once, few, many, or a class if the clone is expanded.

J | size | V | D | CDR3 | DNA
TRBJ1-1 | NA | TRBV7-9 | NA | CASRYEGGMNTEAFF | TGTGCCAGCCGCTATGAGGGGGGGATGAACACTGAAGCTTTCTTT
TRBJ2-5 | NA | TRBV19 | TRBD2 | CASRREGRETQYF | TGTGCCAGTAGGCGGGAGGGCCGGGAGACCCAGTACTTC
TRBJ1-1 | once | TRBV18 | NA | CASSPRDFSNTEAFF | TGTGCCAGCTCACCTCGCGACTTCTCGAACACTGAAGCTTTCTTT
TRBJ2-5 | NA | TRBV6-5 | NA | CASTPGDYEETQYF | TGTGCCAGCACCCCAGGGGACTATGAAGAGACCCAGTACTTC
TRBJ2-2 | NA | TRBV9 | TRBD1 | CASKTGGAGGELFF | TGTGCCAGCAAGACAGGGGGCGCAGGCGGGGAGCTGTTTTTT
TRBJ1-3 | NA | TRBV3-1/TRBV3-2 | NA | CASSLSRAGNTIYF | TGTGCCAGCAGCCTGTCCCGGGCTGGAAACACCATATATTTT
TRBJ2-4 | NA | TRBV28 | NA | CASSFWGFGAPVKGLAKNIQYF | TGTGCCAGCAGTTTTTGGGGCTTTGGGGCCCCCGTGAAAGGTCTGGCCAAAAACATTCAGTACTTC
TRBJ2-3 | NA | TRBV30 | NA | CATGGNRDTQYF | TGTGCCACGGGCGGGAACCGGGATACGCAGTATTTT
TRBJ1-5 | NA | TRBV27 | NA | CASSLYRSNQPQHF | TGTGCCAGCAGTTTATACAGATCCAATCAGCCCCAGCATTTT
TRBJ2-1 | NA | TRBV19 | NA | CASSTHRANSYNEQFF | TGTGCCAGTAGTACGCACAGGGCTAACTCCTACAATGAGCAGTTCTTC
TRBJ2-3 | NA | TRBV24-1 | TRBD2 | CATSDLGLAGTDTQYF | TGTGCCACCAGTGATCTGGGACTAGCGGGCACAGATACGCAGTATTTT
TRBJ2-3 | NA | TRBV10-2 | NA | CASSVIGGDTQYF | TGCGCCAGCAGTGTTATAGGGGGAGATACGCAGTATTTT
TRBJ2-1 | once | TRBV5-1 | NA | CASSLEGRQAPTNEQFF | TGCGCCAGCAGCTTGGAAGGGCGACAGGCCCCCACAAATGAGCAGTTCTTC
TRBJ1-1 | NA | TRBV5-1 | NA | CASSGGAGDGGTEAFF | TGCGCCAGCAGCGGTGGAGCAGGCGACGGGGGCACTGAAGCTTTCTTT
TRBJ1-6 | NA | TRBV2 | NA | CASSLIEGAGGPLHF | TGTGCCAGCAGCCTGATAGAAGGTGCTGGGGGGCCCCTCCACTTT
TRBJ1-3 | NA | TRBV6-5 | TRBD1 | CASSSTGGGNTIYF | TGTGCCAGCAGTTCCACAGGGGGCGGAAACACCATATATTTT
TRBJ1-1 | few | TRBV19 | NA | CASSPARDTEAFF | TGTGCCAGTAGTCCCGCCAGGGACACTGAAGCTTTCTTT
TRBJ1-3 | NA | TRBV6-5 | NA | CASSQEGTGNTIYF | TGTGCCAGCAGCCAGGAGGGCACTGGAAACACCATATATTTT
TRBJ2-1 | NA | TRBV2 | TRBD1 | CASSEWTGGGLRRFF | TGTGCCAGCAGTGAGTGGACAGGGGGTGGACTACGGAGGTTCTTC
TRBJ1-2 | NA | TRBV2 | TRBD1 | CASTGQGVGGYTF | TGTGCCAGCACCGGACAGGGGGTGGGGGGCTACACCTTC
TRBJ1-3 | once | TRBV6-5 | TRBD1 | CASRPDRAQGNTIYF | TGTGCCAGCAGGCCGGACAGGGCCCAAGGAAACACCATATATTTT
TRBJ1-1 | NA | TRBV7-3 | TRBD1 | CASSPTTGGEAFF | TGTGCCAGCAGCCCTACTACAGGGGGGGAAGCTTTCTTT
TRBJ2-3 | NA | TRBV3-1/TRBV3-2 | TRBD2 | CASSPIAGGWSDTQYF | TGTGCCAGCAGCCCCATAGCGGGAGGGTGGTCAGATACGCAGTATTTT
TRBJ1-2 | NA | TRBV19 | NA | CASSIAPLAGGYTF | TGTGCCAGTAGTATAGCCCCCTTGGCGGGAGGCTACACCTTC
TRBJ1-5 | NA | TRBV1 | NA | CTSSQHKDMRCGGLSNQPQHF | TGCACCAGCAGCCAACACAAGGACATGCGCTGCGGGGGACTCAGCAATCAGCCCCAGCATTTT
TRBJ2-3 | NA | TRBV3-1/TRBV3-2 | NA | CASSQDLADTQYF | TGTGCCAGCAGCCAAGATCTAGCAGATACGCAGTATTTT
TRBJ1-4 | NA | TRBV29-1 | NA | CSVRTQGSVSGSEKLFF | TGCAGCGTGAGGACCCAGGGGTCGGTATCGGGTAGTGAAAAACTGTTTTTT
TRBJ2-1 | NA | TRBV5-1 | TRBD2 | CASSLAGAGEAYNEQFF | TGCGCCAGCAGCTTGGCCGGGGCGGGAGAAGCCTACAATGAGCAGTTCTTC
TRBJ2-3 | NA | TRBV5-1 | TRBD2 | CASSRAGLGADTQYF | TGCGCCAGCAGCAGAGCGGGACTAGGGGCAGATACGCAGTATTTT
TRBJ2-7 | NA | TRBV19 | TRBD1 | CASSSLQGPGYEQYF | TGTGCCAGTAGTTCATTACAGGGGCCCGGCTACGAGCAGTACTTC
TRBJ2-7 | NA | TRBV7-3 | NA | CASSSSGWETGLNF | TGTGCCAGCAGCTCCTCGGGCTGGGAGACTGGGTTGAACTTC
TRBJ2-5 | NA | TRBV20-1 | NA | CSARRSETQYF | TGCAGTGCTAGGCGGTCAGAGACCCAGTACTTC
TRBJ1-6 | NA | TRBV27 | TRBD1 | CASTPTGGGSPLHF | TGTGCCAGCACCCCGACAGGGGGAGGCTCACCCCTCCACTTT
TRBJ1-4 | NA | TRBV18 | NA | CASSPGSSSEKLFF | TGTGCCAGCTCACCGGGAAGTTCTAGCGAAAAACTGTTTTTT
TRBJ2-7 | NA | TRBV3-1/TRBV3-2 | NA | CASSHGWAAGSEQYF | TGTGCCAGCAGCCACGGTTGGGCGGCGGGAAGTGAGCAGTACTTC
TRBJ2-1 | few | TRBV13 | TRBD2 | CASSPGMGRETYNEQFF | TGTGCCAGCAGCCCCGGTATGGGGCGGGAGACCTACAATGAGCAGTTCTTC
TRBJ1-5 | NA | TRBV19 | TRBD1 | CASSIDGAQGSYQPQHF | TGTGCCAGTAGTATCGATGGGGCACAGGGGAGCTATCAGCCCCAGCATTTT
TRBJ2-3 | NA | TRBV16 | TRBD2 | CASSPGLAGTDTQYF | TGTGCCAGCAGCCCTGGACTAGCGGGCACAGATACGCAGTATTTT
TRBJ1-3 | few | TRBV13 | NA | CASSQAGNTIYF | TGTGCCAGCAGTCAAGCGGGAAACACCATATATTTT
TRBJ2-1 | NA | TRBV28 | NA | CASKPPYNEQFF | TGTGCCAGCAAGCCCCCTTACAATGAGCAGTTCTTC
TRBJ2-7 | NA | TRBV5-5 | NA | CASSLSPSYEQYF | TGTGCCAGCAGCTTATCTCCTTCCTACGAGCAGTACTTC
TRBJ2-6 | NA | TRBV27 | TRBD1 | CASGTGTKARANVLTF | TGTGCCAGTGGGACAGGGACTAAAGCGAGGGCCAACGTCCTGACTTTC
TRBJ2-7 | NA | TRBV28 | TRBD2 | CASSAGLADYEQYF | TGTGCCAGCAGTGCGGGACTAGCGGACTACGAGCAGTACTTC
TRBJ1-3 | NA | TRBV7-9 | NA | CASSPPPSSGNTIYF | TGTGCCAGCAGCCCCCCCCCTAGCTCTGGAAACACCATATATTTT
TRBJ2-2 | NA | TRBV19 | NA | CASSLTSFLNTGELFF | TGTGCCAGTAGTCTCACTAGCTTTTTGAACACCGGGGAGCTGTTTTTT
TRBJ1-5 | NA | TRBV24-1 | TRBD1 | CATSDPGQNQPQHF | TGTGCCACCAGTGACCCGGGACAGAATCAGCCCCAGCATTTT
TRBJ1-3 | once | TRBV4-2 | NA | CASSQDLGDIMLNTIYF | TGTGCCAGCAGCCAAGATCTCGGGGATATAATGTTGAACACCATATATTTT
TRBJ2-1 | NA | TRBV5-1 | NA | CASSLADEQFF | TGCGCCAGCAGCTTGGCGGATGAGCAGTTCTTC
TRBJ1-2 | few | TRBV24-1 | NA | CATSDSLEGDGYTF | TGTGCCACCAGTGATTCGCTCGAGGGGGATGGCTACACCTTC
TRBJ1-4 | NA | TRBV18 | NA | CASSNLAAALNEKLFF | TGTGCCAGCTCAAATCTCGCGGCAGCTCTTAATGAAAAACTGTTTTTT
TRBJ1-5 | NA | TRBV2 | NA | CASSRGRERQPQHF | TGTGCCAGCAGTAGGGGGAGGGAGCGACAGCCCCAGCATTTT
TRBJ2-5 | NA | TRBV19 | NA | CASSPSEAWETQYF | TGTGCCAGTAGCCCCAGCGAAGCCTGGGAGACCCAGTACTTC
TRBJ1-5 | NA | TRBV19 | NA | CASSIGQGRYSNQPQHF | TGTGCCAGTAGTATTGGGCAGGGTAGATATAGCAATCAGCCCCAGCATTTT
TRBJ1-2 | NA | TRBV6-6 | NA | CASSPGVGYTF | TGTGCCAGCAGTCCCGGGGTTGGCTACACCTTC
TRBJ1-1 | once | TRBV27 | NA | CASSSMTGVNTEAFF | TGTGCCAGCAGTTCCATGACAGGCGTTAACACTGAAGCTTTCTTT
TRBJ1-2 | NA | TRBV30 | NA | CAWSPDTYGYTF | TGTGCCTGGAGTCCGGACACCTATGGCTACACCTTC
TRBJ2-6 | NA | TRBV11-2 | NA | CASSWRYSGANVLTF | TGTGCCAGCAGCTGGCGGTACTCTGGGGCCAACGTCCTGACTTTC
TRBJ2-5 | NA | TRBV6-5 | TRBD1 | CASSYGTVQETQYF | TGTGCCAGCAGTTACGGGACAGTACAAGAGACCCAGTACTTC
TRBJ2-7 | NA | TRBV27 | NA | CASSLREKGYEQYF | TGTGCCAGCAGTCTTCGGGAGAAGGGGTACGAGCAGTACTTC
TRBJ2-7 | NA | TRBV30 | NA | CAWSVTVLYEQYF | TGTGCCTGGAGTGTAACAGTCCTGTACGAGCAGTACTTC